The 25 T cell receptor beta chains below all came from one sample that was sequenced in a study of T cells in Graves' hyperthyroidism and ophthalmopathy. Regions amplified from RNA transcripts were the TCR beta CDR3 regions. The HTBI set primed first-round TCR CDR3 RT-PCR. One entry per CDR3 protein results from TCRdb running MiXCR on the multiplex PCR reads. The data hold 700,000 or so distinct CDR3 sequences, with around 13% observed a single time. The sample comprised blood. The source of these receptors is a woman in her forties or fifties with Graves' ophthalmopathy.

The chain carries TRBV5-4 and TRBJ1-6, with 7 bases aligning to TRBD1. The trim removed 4 bases at V and 14 bases at J, leaving 15 bases unmatched. Germline V lookup: CDR1 SGHNT, CDR2 YYREEE (reference sequence). CDR3 length: 15 residues. In nucleotides, the CDR3 is TGTGCCAGCAGCCGGGACAGCGGGTTATTGGACACCCTCCACTTT. Its protein product is CASSRDSGLLDTLHF.

The gene calls are TRBV2 and TRBJ2-3, with D maybe TRBD2 (6 bases). The ends were cut back, 7 bases at V and 5 bases at J, with 10 bases in the middle. In germline, CDR1 is SNHLY, CDR2 FYNNEI. The CDR3 covers 12 residues. CDR3 nucleotide sequence: TGTGCCAGCAAGCGGGTCGGAGATACGCAGTATTTT. This sequence encodes CASKRVGDTQYF.

This clonotype has a handful of counts. The chain is built from TRBV9 and TRBJ2-3; tentative D call: TRBD2 (6 bases). The CDR3 contains 15 residues. CDR1 is SGDLS, CDR2 YYNGEE, per germline. V was trimmed by 0 bases and J by 4 bases, leaving 12 bases between them. This CDR3 is CASSVGLARADTQYF. CDR3 sequence (DNA): TGTGCCAGCAGCGTAGGCCTAGCGAGGGCAGATACGCAGTATTTT.

This clonotype was found a few times. This chain connects TRBV11-3 to TRBJ2-5; 9 nucleotides match TRBD2. V lost 3 bases to trimming and J lost 0 bases; unmatched junction nucleotides: 11. CDR1 and CDR2 (germline): SGHNT, YENEEA. CDR3 length equals 18 residues. The CDR3 nucleotides read TGTGCCAGCAGCTTGTTTCGGTCGCGGGGGGGATACCAAGAGACCCAGTACTTC. It is translated as CASSLFRSRGGYQETQYF. The variable domain in full, completed from reference TRBV11-3 and TRBJ2-5, reads EAGVVQSPRYKIIEKKQPVAFWCNPISGHNTLYWYLQNLGQGPELLIRYENEEAVDDSQLPKDRFSAERLKGVDSTLKIQPAELGDSAVYLCASSLFRSRGGYQETQYFGPGTRLLVL.

The chain has TRBV29-1 and TRBJ2-6; D not certain. Germline V gene lookup returns CDR1 SQVTM and CDR2 ANQGSEA. The CDR3 has 15 amino acids. With 2 bases removed from V and 0 bases from J, the gap between germline ends came to 8 bases. CDR3 DNA sequence: TGCAGCGTTGAAATCCCAGACTCTGGGGCCAACGTCCTGACTTTC. Its translation: CSVEIPDSGANVLTF.

The rearrangement links TRBV27 to TRBJ2-7, with D perhaps matching TRBD2 (5 bases). The germline CDR1 and CDR2 sequences are MNHEY and SMNVEV (reference sequence). The CDR3 covers 15 residues. Trimming took 3 bases from V and 4 from J, leaving 16 bases between them. In nucleotides, the CDR3 is TGTGCCAGCAGTTTTGGTGGGAGTCTTATGTACGAGCAGTACTTC. Protein sequence: CASSFGGSLMYEQYF.

V and J are TRBV13 and TRBJ2-1; no reliable D call. V was pared by 5 bases and J by 2 bases, with 16 bases between. The germline V gene encodes CDR1 PRHDT and CDR2 FYEKMQ (reference sequence). The CDR3 consists of 16 residues. CDR3 sequence: CASSPAGEATYNEQFF. The CDR3, as DNA: TGTGCCAGCAGCCCAGCAGGTGAGGCAACCTACAATGAGCAGTTCTTC. Filled out from reference TRBV13 and TRBJ2-1, the complete variable domain reads AAGVIQSPRHLIKEKRETATLKCYPIPRHDTVYWYQQGPGQDPQFLISFYEKMQSDKGSIPDRFSAQQFSDYHSELNMSSLELGDSALYFCASSPAGEATYNEQFFGPGTRLTVL.

This clonotype has ten or more counts. This sequence joins TRBV2 and TRBJ2-2; 10 bases line up with TRBD2. J was trimmed by 4 bases and V by 3 bases; bases with no gene match: 2. Germline V gene sequence: CDR1 SNHLY, CDR2 FYNNEI. The CDR3 spans 15 residues. Here the CDR3 reads CASSELAGGTGELFF. In DNA form, the CDR3 reads TGTGCCAGCAGTGAGTTAGCGGGAGGCACCGGGGAGCTGTTTTTT. The full variable domain, rest sourced from reference TRBV2 and TRBJ2-2, is EPEVTQTPSHQVTQMGQEVILRCVPISNHLYFYWYRQILGQKVEFLVSFYNNEISEKSEIFDDQFSVERPDGSNFTLKIRSTKLEDSAMYFCASSELAGGTGELFFGEGSRLTVL.

This clonotype was seen repeatedly, ten times or more. The genes are TRBV6-5 and TRBJ1-5; D is unresolved. This CDR3 is built from 16 residues. With 2 bases removed from V and 6 bases from J, the gap between germline ends came to 17 bases. The germline CDR1 and CDR2 sequences are MNHEY and SVGAGI. The CDR3 loop is CASSYRGPSWGQPQHF. Written as DNA, the CDR3 is TGTGCCAGCAGTTACCGCGGGCCAAGTTGGGGTCAGCCCCAGCATTTT.

This clonotype was counted many times. The chain recombines TRBV18 with TRBJ2-5, with D hard to call. The CDR3 length is 14 residues. The germline V and J ends were trimmed by 1 base and 5 bases, with 11 bases remaining between them. Per the germline V gene, CDR1 is KGHSH and CDR2 is LQKENI. CDR3 coding DNA: TGTGCCAGCTCACCACAGGGCCATTGGGAGACCCAGTACTTC. Translating gives CASSPQGHWETQYF.

This clonotype came up many times. J is TRBJ1-5 and V is TRBV3-1; no firm D call. This CDR3 is built from 16 residues. Germline CDR1 and CDR2: LGHDT and YNNKEL (reference sequence). V was trimmed by 0 bases and J by 1 base, leaving 10 bases between them. CDR3 amino acids: CASSQEWRVSNQPQHF. The DNA of the CDR3 is TGTGCCAGCAGCCAAGAATGGAGGGTAAGCAATCAGCCCCAGCATTTT.

This clonotype was picked up many times. V is TRBV18 and J is TRBJ1-5; D might be TRBD1 (5 bases). The germline CDR1 and CDR2 sequences are KGHSH and LQKENI. V was trimmed by 6 bases and J by 0 bases, leaving 12 bases between them. CDR3 length: 15 residues. CDR3 bases: TGTGCCAGCTCCCCCCTAGGGGTTAGCAATCAGCCCCAGCATTTT. The encoded protein is CASSPLGVSNQPQHF.

This clonotype appeared many times. The rearrangement uses TRBV7-2 and TRBJ2-5; TRBD2 is a possible D gene (6 bases). The CDR3 is 13 residues long. Germline CDR1 reads SGHTA; CDR2 reads FQGNSA. The V end lost 1 base, the J end lost 9 bases, and 12 bases lay between the germline ends. The CDR3, as DNA: TGTGCCAGCAGCTTAGACGGGAGCAAGGCCCAGTACTTC. Amino acids: CASSLDGSKAQYF.

Ten or more counts support this clonotype. The gene calls are TRBV6-1 and TRBJ2-3; D gene ambiguous. The CDR3 contains 15 residues. The V end was cut by 2 bases, the J end by 6 bases, with 15 bases between. Germline V gene lookup returns CDR1 MNHNS and CDR2 SASEGT. This chain's CDR3 is CASSEFGPVGDTQYF. The CDR3 DNA is TGTGCCAGCAGTGAATTTGGCCCCGTGGGGGATACGCAGTATTTT.

Ten or more counts support this clonotype. This sequence joins TRBV28 and TRBJ1-2; no reliable D call. CDR1 MDHEN and CDR2 SYDVKM come from the germline V gene. The V gene lost 5 bases and the J gene lost 8 bases, with 9 bases spanning the gap. The CDR3 contains 11 residues. CDR3 in DNA: TGTGCCAGCAGTCCCTCCGGGGGCTACACCTTC. Its translation is CASSPSGGYTF.

There are many counts of this clonotype. This chain links TRBV3-2 with TRBJ2-7; TRBD1 is the table's D call, not checked against the DNA. TRBV3-2 corresponds to a pseudogene. The CDR3 sequence is 19 residues long. CDR3 in DNA: TGTGCCAGCAGCCCAGGTCCCCGGAAAGGGACAGGGGGCTCTTACGAGCAGTACTTC. Protein sequence: CASSPGPRKGTGGSYEQYF.

In regard to this clonotype: This may be a read error: a much more frequent sequence differs by one nucleotide. This chain connects TRBV28 to TRBJ2-5; D possibly matches TRBD1 or TRBD2 (5 bases each). Germline CDR1 MDHEN, CDR2 SYDVKM. This CDR3 is built from 14 residues. The CDR3 is CASSWGDYQEAQYF. As DNA, the CDR3 is TGTGCCAGCAGTTGGGGCGACTACCAAGAGGCCCAGTACTTC.

This clonotype was picked up a small number of times. The chain recombines TRBV7-9 with TRBJ1-2; the D gene is possibly TRBD1 (6 bases). This CDR3 region has 15 residues. V was cut by 3 bases and J by 3 bases, with 14 bases left in between. Germline CDR1 and CDR2: SEHNR and FQNEAQ (reference sequence). CDR3 residues: CASSFLRGPDYGYTF. The CDR3 DNA is TGTGCCAGCAGCTTCCTCCGGGGGCCGGACTATGGCTACACCTTC.

This clonotype was detected only a few times. As the CDR3 is not closed by the conserved phenylalanine or tryptophan, this likely results from a read error. This chain links TRBV20-1 with TRBJ2-1, with 7 bases that match TRBD2. Trimming at V came to 2 bases and at J to 7 bases, leaving 8 bases not matched to a gene. The CDR3 consists of 14 residues. Per the germline V gene, CDR1 is DFQATT and CDR2 is SNEGSKA (reference sequence). This CDR3 reads CSARFGTGGNEQFL. CDR3 in DNA: TGCAGTGCTAGATTTGGCACCGGGGGGAATGAGCAGTTCCTC.

This clonotype was counted ten times or more. The chain recombines TRBV7-9 with TRBJ1-1; D is possibly TRBD1 (6 bases). Between the trimmed V and J ends, which lost 6 bases and 3 bases, there was a span of 14 bases. The germline CDR1 and CDR2 sequences are SEHNR and FQNEAQ (reference sequence). The CDR3 runs 14 residues. CDR3 bases: TGTGCCAGCAGGACGAGGGGGGGATACACTGAAGCTTTCTTT. Protein product: CASRTRGGYTEAFF.

Only a few counts were recorded for this clonotype. The chain uses TRBV28 and TRBJ1-2, with D hard to call. CDR1 and CDR2 (germline): MDHEN, SYDVKM. The length of the CDR3 is 11 residues. Between the trimmed V and J ends, which lost 3 bases and 9 bases, there was a span of 8 bases. The DNA for the CDR3 is TGTGCCAGCAGTTTGGGATGGAGCTACACCTTC. It yields the protein CASSLGWSYTF.

In DNA form, the CDR3 reads TGTGCCAGCAGTTACTCGGTTTCGGGCGGAGGAAACACCATATATTTT. Amino acids: CASSYSVSGGGNTIYF. The chain links TRBV6-2 or TRBV6-3 to TRBJ1-3, with D uncertain. Germline CDR1 and CDR2: MNHEY and SVGEGT. There are 16 residues in the CDR3. V was clipped by 0 bases and J by 4 bases, with 13 bases between them.

The chain couples TRBV7-6 to TRBJ2-5, with TRBD1 matching over 9 bases. The CDR3 is 16 amino acids. J was trimmed by 5 bases and V by 2 bases; bases with no gene match: 9. From germline, CDR1 is SGHVS and CDR2 FNYEAQ. The CDR3 loop reads CASSLFRTGGKETQYF. The CDR3 nucleotides are TGTGCCAGCAGCTTATTCAGAACAGGGGGCAAGGAGACCCAGTACTTC.

This clonotype has more than one count but fewer than ten. The CDR3 nucleotides are TGTGCCAGCAGCAAAGGAGGTAGCGGGAGTTGGGATACGCAGTATTTT. This sequence encodes CASSKGGSGSWDTQYF. The chain couples TRBV9 to TRBJ2-3; 9 positions match TRBD2. This CDR3 comprises 16 residues. In germline, CDR1 is SGDLS, CDR2 YYNGEE. V lost 4 bases, J lost 6 bases, and 12 bases stayed unmatched.

This clonotype came up many times. The V call is TRBV12-3 or TRBV12-4, the J call TRBJ2-1; 7 bases line up with TRBD1. The CDR3 is 14 residues long. J was trimmed by 4 bases and V by 5 bases; bases with no gene match: 5. In DNA form, the CDR3 reads TGTGCCAGCAGTCAGACAGGGAAGTACAATGAGCAGTTCTTC. Its protein is CASSQTGKYNEQFF.